Listed below are T cell receptor beta chains from one sample, sequenced in a study of blood T cell repertoires in COVID-19. Profiled with immunoSEQ multiplex PCR; TCRdb holds only in-frame clones, not every one. This table holds roughly 190,000 clones, 60% to 85% found once. Sequenced material: peripheral blood. These receptors all come from a woman aged 45-65 years with active or convalescent COVID-19. Both conserved end residues are part of each CDR3. Each record gives: clone size, D gene, V gene, J gene, CDR3 protein, CDR3 DNA. The D gene is left open where the match is weak. Size values are once, few and many counts, or a class for expanded clones, and some rows have none.

clone size: .
D gene: .
V gene: TRBV4-2
J gene: TRBJ1-3
CDR3 protein: CASSQAADSVSGNTIYF
CDR3 DNA: TGTGCCAGCAGCCAAGCAGCAGACTCGGTCTCTGGAAACACCATATATTTT

clone size: .
D gene: .
V gene: TRBV4-3
J gene: TRBJ1-1
CDR3 protein: CASSPPGHPNTEAFF
CDR3 DNA: TGCGCCAGCAGCCCCCCGGGACACCCGAACACTGAAGCTTTCTTT

clone size: .
D gene: .
V gene: TRBV9
J gene: TRBJ1-6
CDR3 protein: CASSASRGSGSPLHF
CDR3 DNA: TGTGCCAGCAGCGCCTCAAGGGGAAGCGGGTCACCCCTCCACTTT

clone size: .
D gene: .
V gene: TRBV4-3
J gene: TRBJ1-4
CDR3 protein: CASSQDVGRGATNEKLFF
CDR3 DNA: TGCGCCAGCAGCCAAGATGTGGGCAGGGGTGCTACTAATGAAAAACTGTTTTTT

clone size: .
D gene: TRBD1
V gene: TRBV7-3
J gene: TRBJ2-2
CDR3 protein: CASSSRQGGTGELFF
CDR3 DNA: TGTGCCAGCAGCTCCCGACAGGGGGGCACCGGGGAGCTGTTTTTT

clone size: .
D gene: TRBD1
V gene: TRBV5-1
J gene: TRBJ1-1
CDR3 protein: CASSREDRALSEAFF
CDR3 DNA: TGCGCCAGCAGCCGGGAGGACAGGGCCCTCTCTGAAGCTTTCTTT

clone size: .
D gene: TRBD2
V gene: TRBV5-1
J gene: TRBJ2-1
CDR3 protein: CASSLAWTSTDNEQFF
CDR3 DNA: TGCGCCAGCAGCTTGGCCTGGACTAGTACAGACAATGAGCAGTTCTTC

clone size: .
D gene: TRBD2
V gene: TRBV9
J gene: TRBJ2-1
CDR3 protein: CASSPRTSGRSHEQFF
CDR3 DNA: TGTGCCAGCAGCCCCCGGACTAGCGGGAGGTCGCATGAGCAGTTCTTC

clone size: few
D gene: TRBD1
V gene: TRBV7-2
J gene: TRBJ2-4
CDR3 protein: CASSFRQGGNIQYF
CDR3 DNA: TGTGCCAGCAGCTTCCGACAGGGGGGAAACATTCAGTACTTC

clone size: .
D gene: .
V gene: TRBV7-2
J gene: TRBJ1-6
CDR3 protein: CASSFTGISGFNSPLHF
CDR3 DNA: TGTGCCAGCAGCTTTACAGGGATCAGCGGATTTAATTCACCCCTCCACTTT

clone size: few
D gene: TRBD2
V gene: TRBV19
J gene: TRBJ2-1
CDR3 protein: CASSILIGGGGGGEQFF
CDR3 DNA: TGTGCCAGTAGTATTCTTATCGGGGGAGGCGGGGGAGGTGAGCAGTTCTTC

clone size: .
D gene: TRBD1
V gene: TRBV6-6
J gene: TRBJ2-7
CDR3 protein: CASRRQGDDYEQYF
CDR3 DNA: TGTGCCAGCAGGAGACAGGGGGATGACTACGAGCAGTACTTC

clone size: .
D gene: TRBD2
V gene: TRBV28
J gene: TRBJ2-1
CDR3 protein: CASSLRAGTSGHNEQFF
CDR3 DNA: TGTGCCAGCAGTTTAAGGGCCGGGACTAGCGGTCACAATGAGCAGTTCTTC

clone size: .
D gene: .
V gene: TRBV7-2
J gene: TRBJ2-1
CDR3 protein: CASSWGVGYNEQFF
CDR3 DNA: TGTGCCAGCAGCTGGGGCGTCGGGTACAATGAGCAGTTCTTC

clone size: few
D gene: TRBD2
V gene: TRBV7-2
J gene: TRBJ2-1
CDR3 protein: CASSRTSGGPRSSYNEQFF
CDR3 DNA: TGTGCCAGCAGCCGGACTAGCGGGGGCCCCAGGAGCTCCTACAATGAGCAGTTCTTC

clone size: few
D gene: TRBD2
V gene: TRBV27
J gene: TRBJ2-1
CDR3 protein: CASSFSRGGLDNEQFF
CDR3 DNA: TGTGCCAGCAGTTTTAGTCGGGGAGGGCTGGACAATGAGCAGTTCTTC

clone size: few
D gene: .
V gene: TRBV16
J gene: TRBJ1-1
CDR3 protein: CASSQSITEAFF
CDR3 DNA: TGTGCCAGCAGCCAATCGATAACAGAAGCTTTCTTT

clone size: .
D gene: TRBD2
V gene: TRBV19
J gene: TRBJ2-1
CDR3 protein: CASNPGWTSGSLNEQFF
CDR3 DNA: TGTGCCAGTAATCCCGGTTGGACTAGCGGGAGTTTGAATGAGCAGTTCTTC

clone size: .
D gene: TRBD2
V gene: TRBV7-3
J gene: TRBJ2-1
CDR3 protein: CASSLSSSGSRDNEQFF
CDR3 DNA: TGTGCCAGCAGCTTAAGTTCTAGCGGGAGTCGGGACAATGAGCAGTTCTTC

clone size: .
D gene: TRBD2
V gene: TRBV29-1
J gene: TRBJ2-1
CDR3 protein: CSVVPYAGGTRVF
CDR3 DNA: TGCAGCGTTGTTCCCTATGCGGGGGGGACGCGAGTCTTC